Sequencing of this T cell receptor (beta chain) was carried out in a study of early T cells in non-severe SARS-CoV-2 infection. Background on the study: From unsorted whole blood, bulk RNA was sequenced, and the chains remained unpaired.

Regarding the study as a whole: VDJdb-based matching was biased toward anti-spike CD8 responses and missed private and CD4 specificities.

The V end lost 3 bases, the J end lost 4 bases, and 7 bases lay between the germline ends. Germline loops: CDR1 MNHEY, CDR2 SMNVEV (reference sequence). The CDR3 is made up of 13 amino acids. Individual cDNA molecules received unique molecular identifiers. In TCRdb, the 5' RACE reads were re-called with MiXCR into one record per CDR3 protein. This repertoire shows 40,000 to 55,000 distinct CDR3 sequences, approximately 9.4% found once; its top ten account for 7.5% to 9%. As to this clonotype: Its matching antigen is unknown.

J is TRBJ1-5 and V is TRBV27; D is uncertain. This sequence was found in an adult who was a healthcare worker with PCR-confirmed SARS-CoV-2 infection or an uninfected control (not recorded which). The sample comprised whole blood. CDR3 in amino acids: CASSLALNQPQHF. CDR3 sequence (DNA): TGTGCCAGCAGTTTGGCCTTGAATCAGCCCCAGCATTTT.